The 32 T cell receptor beta chains below were found in one sample sequenced in a study of graft-versus-host responses after intestinal transplantation. Here immunoSEQ multiplex PCR was the method, and the copy in TCRdb shows in-frame clones only, minus some. This sample has roughly 5,400 clones, with under 35% found just once. The sample consisted of alloreactive CD4+ T cells from a mixed lymphocyte reaction culture, taken before transplantation. Specified subset: CFSE-low proliferating T cells sorted from roughly six-day pre-transplant mixed lymphocyte reaction (GvH or HvG direction). The receptor set was obtained from a human patient who was an organ donor for intestinal transplantation.

The chain employs TRBV5-6 and TRBJ2-3; 7 nucleotides line up with TRBD1. Germline V CDR1 and CDR2: SGHDT, YYEEEE. The V segment lost 4 bases and the J segment 2 bases; nucleotides outside the gene matches: 7. This CDR3 has 15 amino acids. The CDR3: CASSPGQLFTDTQYF. The CDR3 DNA is TGTGCCAGCAGCCCGGGACAGTTATTCACAGATACGCAGTATTTT.

The rearrangement links TRBV30 to TRBJ1-2, with TRBD1 identical over 9 bases. The J segment lost 1 base and the V segment lost 2 bases, leaving 5 bases of the junction unmatched. Germline V gives CDR1 GTSNPN, CDR2 SVGIG (reference sequence). This CDR3 has 15 residues. CDR3: CAWSTTGGVNYGYTF. The CDR3 bases are TGTGCCTGGAGTACAACAGGGGGCGTTAACTATGGCTACACCTTC.

This clone was counted only a few times. J is TRBJ2-5 and V is TRBV2; 12 bases match TRBD2. The V gene end was trimmed by 7 bases and the J gene end by 0 bases; junction bases not matched to a gene: 6. The CDR3 is 16 residues long. From germline, CDR1 is SNHLY and CDR2 FYNNEI. The CDR3 bases are TGTGCCAGCACCCCTTCTAGCGGGGGGGACCAAGAGACCCAGTACTTC. It yields the protein CASTPSSGGDQETQYF.

The V and J genes are TRBV19 and TRBJ1-1; 7 nucleotides line up with TRBD1. CDR3 length: 13 amino acids. Losses at the gene ends were 1 base for V and 6 bases for J; bases not matched to a gene: 2. The germline CDR1 and CDR2 sequences are LNHDA and SQIVND (reference sequence). The CDR3 loop reads CASSIATGAEAFF. The CDR3 DNA reads TGTGCCAGTAGTATAGCTACAGGGGCTGAAGCTTTCTTT.

V and J are TRBV5-6 and TRBJ1-3, with D possibly matching TRBD1 (6 bases). The CDR3 totals 15 residues. Trimming cost V 3 bases and J 0 bases, with 10 bases left between them. Germline CDR1 is SGHDT and CDR2 is YYEEEE. CDR3 loop: CASSSRTVSGNTIYF. The CDR3 DNA reads as TGTGCCAGCAGCTCAAGGACAGTCTCTGGAAACACCATATATTTT.

Only one count was recorded for this clone. The chain recombines TRBV5-1 with TRBJ1-2; the D is unclear. The CDR3 consists of 13 residues. The germline gives CDR1 SGHRS, CDR2 YFSETQ. The V end lost 0 bases, the J end lost 4 bases, and 7 bases lay between the germline ends. Written as DNA, the CDR3 is TGCGCCAGCAGCTTGGGGATTGCCTATGGCTACACCTTC. Its translation is CASSLGIAYGYTF.

V is TRBV5-8 and J is TRBJ1-1, with 8 bases aligning to TRBD1. Trimming cost V 3 bases and J 3 bases; bases outside gene matches: 4. There are 14 residues in the CDR3. The germline V gene encodes CDR1 SGHTS and CDR2 YDEGEE. The CDR3 is CASSWDRRDTEAFF. The CDR3 DNA follows: TGTGCCAGCAGCTGGGACAGGAGGGACACTGAAGCTTTCTTT.

The gene calls are TRBV5-4 and TRBJ2-5; 9 nucleotides match TRBD2. CDR1 is SGHNT, CDR2 YYREEE, per germline (reference sequence). The CDR3 sequence is 16 residues long. The V and J ends lost 4 bases and 0 bases, in that order; junction bases with no gene match: 7. The CDR3 DNA sequence: TGTGCCAGCAGCGGTGGGACTAGCCCGTACCAAGAGACCCAGTACTTC. Translated, it gives CASSGGTSPYQETQYF.

V usage is TRBV13 and J usage is TRBJ2-2; D ambiguous. CDR3 size: 14 residues. Trimming removed 1 base at V and 1 base at J, with 4 bases between. Germline CDR1 is PRHDT and CDR2 is FYEKMQ (reference sequence). CDR3 protein: CASSLAGNTGELFF. CDR3 sequence (DNA): TGTGCCAGCAGCTTAGCGGGGAACACCGGGGAGCTGTTTTTT. The full variable domain, its missing parts supplied by reference TRBV13 and TRBJ2-2, is AAGVIQSPRHLIKEKRETATLKCYPIPRHDTVYWYQQGPGQDPQFLISFYEKMQSDKGSIPDRFSAQQFSDYHSELNMSSLELGDSALYFCASSLAGNTGELFFGEGSRLTVL.

V gene TRBV7-2 combines with J gene TRBJ2-1; D is unresolved. The CDR3 covers 12 residues. Looked up from germline, CDR1 is SGHTA and CDR2 is FQGNSA. V gave up 6 bases and J gave up 9 bases, with 12 bases separating them. DNA of the CDR3: TGTGCCAGCAGTTTTAGACTGGGTGAGCAGTTCTTC. Translation gives CASSFRLGEQFF.

V gene TRBV4-2 combines with J gene TRBJ1-4; 8 bases are shared with TRBD1. Germline-derived CDR1 and CDR2 are LGHNA and YNFKEQ. The CDR3 covers 13 residues. The V gene end was trimmed by 3 bases and the J gene end by 10 bases; junction bases not matched to a gene: 4. The CDR3 nucleotides read TGTGCCAGCAGCCACGGAACAGGGGGAAAACTGTTTTTT. The encoded protein is CASSHGTGGKLFF.

The chain employs TRBV6-6 and TRBJ1-1, with 11 bases lining up with TRBD1. Germline loops: CDR1 MNHNY, CDR2 SVGAGI (reference sequence). The CDR3 loop spans 16 amino acids. V lost 6 bases to trimming and J lost 3 bases; unmatched junction nucleotides: 9. This CDR3 reads CASRWTGGAEDTEAFF. The CDR3 coding sequence is TGTGCCAGCAGGTGGACAGGGGGCGCGGAGGACACTGAAGCTTTCTTT.

This chain joins TRBV10-1 and TRBJ2-7; 9 nucleotides line up with TRBD1. Germline assignment: CDR1 WNHNN and CDR2 SYGVQD (reference sequence). V lost 2 bases, J lost 4 bases, and 6 bases stayed unmatched. The CDR3 has 15 amino acids. CDR3 residues: CASSEVGTGNYEQYF. As DNA, the CDR3 is TGCGCCAGCAGTGAGGTCGGGACAGGGAATTACGAGCAGTACTTC.

V gene TRBV9 combines with J gene TRBJ2-6; the D is unclear. CDR3 size: 17 residues. V lost 7 bases to trimming and J lost 5 bases, with 22 bases between them. Germline lookup yields CDR1 SGDLS and CDR2 YYNGEE. The CDR3 reads CASSIVYKQSRANVLTF. The DNA for the CDR3 is TGTGCCAGCTCTATAGTGTACAAACAAAGTCGGGCCAACGTCCTGACTTTC.

The V gene is TRBV11-2, the J gene TRBJ2-1; 10 nucleotides align to TRBD2. The CDR3 is 19 amino acids. CDR1 and CDR2 from the germline V gene are SGHAT and FQNNGV. Trimming removed 0 bases from V and 4 bases from J; junction bases left unmatched: 12. CDR3 nucleotide sequence: TGTGCCAGCAGCTTAGATCACCCGGGACTAGCGAGGGATTACAATGAGCAGTTCTTC. Its translation is CASSLDHPGLARDYNEQFF.

In the case of this clone: A much more abundant neighbour one base away suggests this may be a read error. The chain employs TRBV5-6 and TRBJ1-2; D might be TRBD1 (5 bases). The V gene lost 2 bases and the J gene lost 2 bases, with 10 bases spanning the gap. This CDR3 comprises 14 residues. Looked up from germline, CDR1 is SGHDT and CDR2 is YYEEEE. The chain's CDR3 is CASSFSPGNYGYTF. CDR3 coding DNA: TGTGCCAGCAGCTTTTCCCCAGGGAACTATGGCTACACCTTC. Full variable domain (missing parts from reference TRBV5-6 and TRBJ1-2): DAGVTQSPTHLIKTRGQQVTLRCSPKSGHDTVSWYQQALGQGPQFIFQYYEEEERQRGNFPDRFSGHQFPNYSSELNVNALLLGDSALYLCASSFSPGNYGYTFGSGTRLTVV.

This chain joins TRBV4-1 and TRBJ1-4, with TRBD1 matching over 10 bases. With 0 bases clipped from V and 7 bases from J, the junction kept 2 bases outside the gene matches. The CDR3 sequence is 15 residues long. Germline V CDR1 and CDR2: MGHRA, YSYEKL. CDR3 bases: TGCGCCAGCAGCCAAGACGGGACAGGGGCTGAAAAACTGTTTTTT. It translates to CASSQDGTGAEKLFF.

The chain recombines TRBV19 with TRBJ1-6; D perhaps matches TRBD1 (5 bases). V was pared by 0 bases and J by 6 bases, with 9 bases between. Germline V CDR1 and CDR2: LNHDA, SQIVND (reference sequence). The CDR3 has 15 amino acids. CDR3 region: CASSIEQGGNSPLHF. The CDR3 DNA is TGTGCCAGTAGTATAGAGCAGGGTGGTAATTCACCCCTCCACTTT. Full variable domain (missing parts from reference TRBV19 and TRBJ1-6): DGGITQSPKYLFRKEGQNVTLSCEQNLNHDAMYWYRQDPGQGLRLIYYSQIVNDFQKGDIAEGYSVSREKKESFPLTVTSAQKNPTAFYLCASSIEQGGNSPLHFGNGTRLTVT.

As for this clone: A far larger clone is one nucleotide away, so this likely arose from a read error. This chain connects TRBV6-5 to TRBJ1-4, with 8 bases identical to TRBD1. Germline V CDR1 and CDR2: MNHEY, SVGAGI. The CDR3 spans 15 residues. The CDR3 coding sequence is TGTGCCAGCTGTTATACCGGACAGGGTGGGGAAAAACTGTTTTTT. Translation gives CASCYTGQGGEKLFF.

This clone is large (0.1 to 1%) by share. This chain's CDR3 is CASSQVGDSGNTIYF. In DNA, the CDR3 is TGTGCCAGCAGCCAAGTGGGGGACTCTGGAAACACCATATATTTT. V is TRBV14 and J is TRBJ1-3, with a weak D call TRBD1 (5 bases). The CDR3 extends over 15 amino acids. The germline V and J ends were trimmed by 1 base and 0 bases, with 7 bases remaining between them. Looked up from germline, CDR1 is SGHDN and CDR2 is FVKESK.

By sample fraction, this clone is medium-sized. This chain connects TRBV5-1 to TRBJ1-3; TRBD1 aligns across 7 bases. The CDR3 has 13 amino acids. The V gene end was trimmed by 6 bases and the J gene end by 4 bases; junction bases not matched to a gene: 4. Germline V gene data show CDR1 as SGHRS and CDR2 as YFSETQ. CDR3: CASTSGQGNTIYF. CDR3 nucleotides: TGCGCCAGCACCTCGGGACAGGGAAACACCATATATTTT.

The chain joins TRBV4-2 to TRBJ2-5; D possibly corresponds to TRBD2 (7 bases). CDR1 and CDR2 from the germline V gene are LGHNA and YNFKEQ. V was shortened by 3 bases and J by 5 bases, with 16 bases between the two germline ends. CDR3 size: 15 residues. The CDR3 bases are TGTGCCAGCAGCCAGGGGGGCGGGAGTGGTGAGACCCAGTACTTC. Translation: CASSQGGGSGETQYF.

This clone occurred a few times. The chain links TRBV7-9 to TRBJ2-3; D is uncertain. Germline CDR1 reads SEHNR; CDR2 reads FQNEAQ (reference sequence). The V end was cut by 3 bases, the J end by 1 base, with 17 bases between. This CDR3 is built from 17 residues. The CDR3 DNA follows: TGTGCCAGCAGCTTCCGACCGGAAGGTTCGGGCACAGATACGCAGTATTTT. Protein sequence: CASSFRPEGSGTDTQYF.

J is TRBJ2-7 and V is TRBV4-1; 8 nucleotides match TRBD2. CDR1 MGHRA and CDR2 YSYEKL come from the germline V gene. The V and J ends lost 2 bases and 6 bases, in that order; junction bases with no gene match: 9. There are 15 residues in the CDR3. Here the CDR3 DNA reads TGCGCCAGCAGCCAAACTAGCGGATCGGTCGGCGAGCAGTACTTC. Protein product: CASSQTSGSVGEQYF.

The V gene is TRBV2, the J gene TRBJ2-5; D remains ambiguous. The J call may be mistaken, given a closer DNA end match to TRBJ2-7. This CDR3 spans 13 amino acids. CDR1 and CDR2 from the germline V gene are SNHLY and FYNNEI. As DNA, the CDR3 is TGTGCCAGCAGTGAGTCTGGCTCCTACGAGCAGTACTTC. This sequence encodes CASSESGSYEQYF.

In this sample, this clone turned up a few times. The CDR3 spells CASSHLSSGANVLTF. In nucleotides, the CDR3 is TGTGCCAGCTCGCACCTCTCCTCTGGGGCCAACGTCCTGACTTTC. The chain couples TRBV18 to TRBJ2-6; D unclear. V was shortened by 6 bases and J by 0 bases, with 9 bases between the two germline ends. The CDR3 spans 15 residues. Per the germline V gene, CDR1 is KGHSH and CDR2 is LQKENI.

The chain couples TRBV19 to TRBJ2-1, with D uncertain. CDR1 LNHDA and CDR2 SQIVND come from the germline V gene (reference sequence). V was cut by 3 bases and J by 6 bases, with 15 bases left in between. The CDR3 covers 15 residues. CDR3 sequence reads: CASSIQPIVGNEQFF. CDR3 sequence (DNA): TGTGCCAGTAGTATCCAGCCCATCGTGGGCAATGAGCAGTTCTTC.

The chain joins TRBV6-1 to TRBJ1-5; 8 positions agree with TRBD1. This CDR3 is 14 amino acids long. The J segment lost 6 bases and the V segment lost 6 bases, leaving 7 bases of the junction unmatched. Germline values: CDR1 MNHNS, CDR2 SASEGT. CDR3 in amino acids: CASRRAGGTQPQHF. The CDR3 nucleotides read TGTGCCAGCAGGCGGGCAGGGGGCACTCAGCCCCAGCATTTT.

The table lists this clone with a few counts. The rearrangement links TRBV18 to TRBJ1-4; no clear D. The CDR3 length is 16 residues. Germline V CDR1 and CDR2: KGHSH, LQKENI. Trimming took off 3 bases at V and 0 bases at J, with 11 bases between the two ends. Here the CDR3 reads CASSPIKDSTNEKLFF. The CDR3 coding sequence is TGTGCCAGCTCACCGATTAAGGATTCAACTAATGAAAAACTGTTTTTT.

This clone turned up a few times. The chain links TRBV11-2 to TRBJ2-1, with 9 bases lining up with TRBD1. This CDR3 has 15 amino acids. V lost 5 bases to trimming and J lost 3 bases; unmatched junction nucleotides: 5. CDR1 and CDR2 (germline): SGHAT, FQNNGV. The DNA of the CDR3 is TGTGCCAGCAGCGCCCGGGACAGGGTCTACAATGAGCAGTTCTTC. Translating it yields CASSARDRVYNEQFF.

This chain uses TRBV11-3 with TRBJ2-3; weak D call: TRBD1 (6 bases). The CDR3 is 15 residues long. Between the trimmed V and J ends, which lost 2 bases and 3 bases, there was a span of 12 bases. Germline V gives CDR1 SGHNT, CDR2 YENEEA. CDR3 bases: TGTGCCAGCAGCTTATCTGGGGGCTGGACAGATACGCAGTATTTT. Amino acids: CASSLSGGWTDTQYF. The full variable domain, its missing parts supplied by reference TRBV11-3 and TRBJ2-3, is EAGVVQSPRYKIIEKKQPVAFWCNPISGHNTLYWYLQNLGQGPELLIRYENEEAVDDSQLPKDRFSAERLKGVDSTLKIQPAELGDSAVYLCASSLSGGWTDTQYFGPGTRLTVL.

This clone has only one observation. This chain uses TRBV27 with TRBJ2-1; D is possibly TRBD2 (5 bases). The CDR3 is made up of 15 amino acids. V lost 9 bases and J 2 bases, leaving 17 bases between the germline ends. Per the germline V gene, CDR1 is MNHEY and CDR2 is SMNVEV (reference sequence). DNA of the CDR3: TGTGCCAGTTGCCTAAAGCGGCCGACCTACAATGAGCAGTTCTTC. The encoded protein is CASCLKRPTYNEQFF.